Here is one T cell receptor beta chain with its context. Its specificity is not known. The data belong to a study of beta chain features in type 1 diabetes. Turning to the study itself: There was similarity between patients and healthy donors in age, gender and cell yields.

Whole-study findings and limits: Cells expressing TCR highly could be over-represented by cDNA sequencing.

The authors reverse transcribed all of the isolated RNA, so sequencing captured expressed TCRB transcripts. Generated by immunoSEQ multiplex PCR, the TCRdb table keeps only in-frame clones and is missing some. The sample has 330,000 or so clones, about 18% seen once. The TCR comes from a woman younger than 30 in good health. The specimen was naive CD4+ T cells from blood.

DNA for the CDR3: TGTGCCAGCAGCCAAGTCAGGGGCCCTGAAGCTTTCTTT. As protein: CASSQVRGPEAFF. The V gene is TRBV14, the J gene TRBJ1-1; D possibly corresponds to TRBD1 (6 bases). The germline V gene encodes CDR1 SGHDN and CDR2 FVKESK. The germline V and J ends were trimmed by 1 base and 6 bases, with 9 bases remaining between them. The CDR3 spans 13 residues.